The 9 T cell receptor beta chains below come from one sample, sequenced in a study of monozygotic twins with inflammatory bowel disease. TCRdb reprocessed the 5' RACE reads, with one entry per CDR3 protein and no DNA. The sample features approximately 390,000 distinct CDR3 sequences, with around 2.5% in its top ten. The sequencing sample was made of blood. The source of these receptors is a human donor with ulcerative colitis or Crohn's disease, or a healthy co-twin of an affected twin (not recorded which).

This sequence joins TRBV12-3 or TRBV12-4 and TRBJ2-7; TCRdb indicates TRBD2, and absent DNA this call remains unverified. CDR3 length equals 15 residues. The CDR3 sequence is CASSSMGQLMYEQYF.

V and J are TRBV29-1 and TRBJ2-3; TCRdb returns TRBD2, unconfirmable since there is no DNA. The CDR3 extends over 14 amino acids. Germline-derived CDR1 and CDR2 are SQVTM and ANQGSEA. CDR3 sequence: CSVGLGLHTDTQYF.

The CDR3 protein is CASSGTGGLRFF. The chain has TRBV18 and TRBJ2-1; without DNA, the TCRdb call of TRBD2 cannot be checked. There are 12 residues in the CDR3. Germline V gene sequence: CDR1 KGHSH, CDR2 LQKENI.

This chain links TRBV28 with TRBJ2-1; TCRdb picks TRBD2, but there is no DNA to check that call. Germline-derived CDR1 and CDR2 are MDHEN and SYDVKM. The CDR3 totals 18 residues. CDR3 residues: CASSQLGSHSFFYNEQFF.

The genes are TRBV7-9 and TRBJ1-1. Per the germline V gene, CDR1 is SEHNR and CDR2 is FQNEAQ (reference sequence). There are 12 residues in the CDR3. CDR3 amino acids: CASSFGATEAFF.

The rearrangement links TRBV12-3 or TRBV12-4 to TRBJ1-5; TCRdb selects TRBD1, and the lack of DNA leaves this call unchecked. This CDR3 has 14 amino acids. CDR3 amino acids: CASRLGVGDQPQHF.

This chain uses TRBV5-4 with TRBJ2-3; TCRdb selects TRBD2, and the lack of DNA leaves this call unchecked. Germline CDR1 SGHNT, CDR2 YYREEE (reference sequence). The CDR3 covers 15 residues. The CDR3 reads CASRPTSGGTDTQYF.

V and J are TRBV18 and TRBJ2-3; the TCRdb call, TRBD2, lacks DNA for checking. The CDR3 has 17 amino acids. From germline, CDR1 is KGHSH and CDR2 LQKENI. The CDR3 loop is CASSRDTRPLNPDTQYF.

The gene calls are TRBV4-1 and TRBJ2-6; TCRdb lists TRBD1, though no DNA is available to test this call. Germline V gene data show CDR1 as MGHRA and CDR2 as YSYEKL. The CDR3 contains 19 residues. CDR3 protein: CASSQAGGTSSSGANVLTF.